These 21 T cell receptor beta chains came from one sample sequenced in a study of regulatory T cells in long-lasting Graves disease (dated by TCRdb to about 2021). The time point tag for this specimen amounts to: newly diagnosed GD, antithyroid drugs for less than 3 months. For both TCR sequencing and RNA sequencing, RNA was extracted from PBMCs in TRIzol. Libraries were built with multiplex PCR. Sequencing relied on an Illumina HiSeq 4000. iRepertoire HTBI primers and Arm-PCR amplification of CDR3 regions were used to construct TCR beta libraries. The public reads were reanalyzed by TCRdb: fastp trimming at Q25, MiXCR alignment, in-frame beta chains only. Rows with a matching CDR3 protein are joined into one entry that keeps the most common DNA and genes. Within this sample are about 440,000 distinct CDR3 sequences, with 15% of them counted one time only. Over 15% of the sample comes from the top ten.

Another study also made use of these data, one on T cells in Graves' hyperthyroidism and ophthalmopathy.

The sample here was peripheral blood mononuclear cells (PBMCs), taken at new diagnosis, from a patient treated with antithyroid drugs. The receptors shown here come from a woman between 25 and 40 years old with Graves disease. Donor details come from another sample of the same person, matched by shared clones.

This sequence joins TRBV29-1 and TRBJ2-2, with D perhaps matching TRBD2 (6 bases). CDR1 and CDR2 from the germline V gene are SQVTM and ANQGSEA. This CDR3 is 14 amino acids long. V lost 4 bases, J lost 5 bases, and 14 bases lay in between. In nucleotides, the CDR3 is TGCAGCGTTGTTGTCGGGACTGTGACCGGGGAGCTGTTTTTT. Amino acid sequence: CSVVVGTVTGELFF.

The chain employs TRBV19 and TRBJ2-1; 9 nucleotides line up with TRBD2. Germline CDR1 and CDR2: LNHDA and SQIVND (reference sequence). There are 13 residues in the CDR3. The V gene end was trimmed by 5 bases and the J gene end by 9 bases; junction bases not matched to a gene: 5. CDR3 bases: TGTGCCAGTAGTTCGGCGGGAGGGGTTGAGCAGTTCTTC. Translation: CASSSAGGVEQFF. Full variable domain (outside the CDR3, taken from reference TRBV19 and TRBJ2-1): DGGITQSPKYLFRKEGQNVTLSCEQNLNHDAMYWYRQDPGQGLRLIYYSQIVNDFQKGDIAEGYSVSREKKESFPLTVTSAQKNPTAFYLCASSSAGGVEQFFGPGTRLTVL.

This clonotype was seen a few times. This chain connects TRBV6-1 to TRBJ1-5, with 8 positions matching TRBD1. There are 16 residues in the CDR3. CDR1 and CDR2 (germline): MNHNS, SASEGT. The V and J ends lost 6 bases and 1 base, in that order; junction bases with no gene match: 8. CDR3 DNA sequence: TGTGCCAGCAGCAGAAGAGGGACAGGAAGCAATCAGCCCCAGCATTTT. Translated, it gives CASSRRGTGSNQPQHF.

This clonotype was seen ten or more times. This sequence joins TRBV29-1 and TRBJ1-2; unclear D gene. Trimming shortened V by 0 bases and J by 1 base, and 12 bases separated the two germline ends. In germline, CDR1 is SQVTM, CDR2 ANQGSEA. This CDR3 is built from 15 residues. CDR3 in amino acids: CSVEDLPGINYGYTF. CDR3 sequence (DNA): TGCAGCGTTGAAGATCTTCCAGGAATTAACTATGGCTACACCTTC.

On this clonotype: This may be a read error, as it is one base from a much larger clone. The CDR3 nucleotides read TGCGCCAGCAATGATACTAGCGGGAGGACCGAGCAGTACTTC. Amino acids: CASNDTSGRTEQYF. This chain joins TRBV10-2 and TRBJ2-7, with 12 bases lining up with TRBD2. CDR1 is WSHSY and CDR2 is SAAADI in the germline V gene. J lost 6 bases, V lost 7 bases, and 7 bases had no gene match. The CDR3 contains 14 residues.

This clonotype was observed many times. The chain combines TRBV9 with TRBJ2-1; TRBD2 agrees at 7 bases. CDR3 length equals 15 residues. Germline V gene lookup returns CDR1 SGDLS and CDR2 YYNGEE. The V segment lost 6 bases and the J segment 6 bases; nucleotides outside the gene matches: 12. CDR3: CASTPLSGGSNEQFF. The CDR3, as DNA: TGTGCCAGCACCCCCCTTTCGGGAGGAAGCAATGAGCAGTTCTTC.

The chain recombines TRBV29-1 with TRBJ2-1; 14 bases are a match to TRBD2. The CDR3 has 18 residues. The germline V gene has CDR1 SQVTM and CDR2 ANQGSEA. The V and J ends lost 7 bases and 7 bases, in that order; junction bases with no gene match: 18. CDR3 residues: CSAAPLKGWTSGRNEQFF. Here the CDR3 DNA reads TGCAGCGCAGCCCCCCTCAAAGGTTGGACTAGCGGGAGGAATGAGCAGTTCTTC.

This clonotype was seen many times. The rearrangement joins TRBV2 to TRBJ2-1; 12 nucleotides agree with TRBD2. V gave up 3 bases and J gave up 9 bases; unmatched junction bases: 6. CDR3 length: 15 residues. The germline gives CDR1 SNHLY, CDR2 FYNNEI. CDR3 bases: TGTGCCAGCAGTGACGGGGGACTAGCGGGCACTGAGCAGTTCTTC. It translates to CASSDGGLAGTEQFF.

Many counts were recorded for this clonotype. The gene calls are TRBV24-1 and TRBJ2-1; 9 bases are a match to TRBD2. CDR1 KGHDR and CDR2 SFDVKD come from the germline V gene. V was clipped by 9 bases and J by 4 bases; unmatched bases: 6. The CDR3 has 14 residues. The CDR3 here is CATGAGGSYNEQFF. The CDR3 DNA is TGTGCCACCGGAGCGGGAGGCTCTTACAATGAGCAGTTCTTC.

This clonotype occurred many times. This chain uses TRBV3-1 with TRBJ1-3; no definite D call. The germline V gene has CDR1 LGHDT and CDR2 YNNKEL (reference sequence). V was cut by 3 bases and J by 4 bases, with 7 bases left in between. The CDR3 has 13 residues. In DNA form, the CDR3 reads TGTGCCAGCAGCCAGAGTTCCGGAAACACCATATATTTT. Protein: CASSQSSGNTIYF.

This clonotype was counted at least ten times. J is TRBJ1-1 and V is TRBV28, with D unclear. V gave up 2 bases and J gave up 10 bases, with 8 bases separating them. Germline V gives CDR1 MDHEN, CDR2 SYDVKM. This CDR3 is 11 amino acids long. CDR3 in DNA: TGTGCCAGCAGTTTAATCGGAGGAGCTTTCTTT. It translates to CASSLIGGAFF.

This clonotype came up many times. This chain joins TRBV2 and TRBJ2-7; the D gene is possibly TRBD1 (6 bases). The CDR3 contains 15 residues. CDR1 and CDR2 from the germline V gene are SNHLY and FYNNEI. Trimming took off 1 base at V and 7 bases at J, with 17 bases between the two ends. DNA of the CDR3: TGTGCCAGCAGTGAAGGTCTGGGGGCGGAAGAGGAGCAGTACTTC. Translating gives CASSEGLGAEEEQYF.

This clonotype was seen a handful of times. The rearrangement links TRBV12-3 or TRBV12-4 to TRBJ1-3, with D tentatively TRBD1 (5 bases). Trimming left V 11 bases short and J 4 bases short, with 9 bases between. The CDR3 runs 11 residues. CDR3 protein: CAGALGNTIYF. Here the CDR3 DNA reads TGTGCCGGGGCCCTAGGAAACACCATATATTTT.

This clonotype was seen at least ten times. The chain is built from TRBV14 and TRBJ1-4, with D unclear. The CDR3 extends over 12 amino acids. Germline CDR1 and CDR2: SGHDN and FVKESK. Trimming shortened V by 0 bases and J by 10 bases, and 6 bases separated the two germline ends. For the CDR3, the DNA is TGTGCCAGCAGCCAAGAATTGGGAAAACTGTTTTTT. Encoded protein: CASSQELGKLFF.

The chain couples TRBV9 to TRBJ2-3, with D possibly TRBD1 on 5 matching bases. CDR3 length: 15 residues. Trimming cost V 1 base and J 3 bases, with 12 bases left between them. CDR1 is SGDLS, CDR2 YYNGEE, per germline. CDR3 bases: TGTGCCAGCAGCGTATGGGGCGGTGCGACAGATACGCAGTATTTT. Amino acid sequence: CASSVWGGATDTQYF.

Many counts were recorded for this clonotype. The J gene is TRBJ2-4, the V gene TRBV11-2, with 9 bases fitting TRBD1. Germline CDR1 reads SGHAT; CDR2 reads FQNNGV. The ends lost 5 bases at V and 15 bases at J; junction bases unmatched: 8. CDR3 length equals 12 residues. Written as DNA, the CDR3 is TGTGCCAGCAGCCACGGACAGGGGTTTGGGTACTTC. This gives the protein CASSHGQGFGYF.

CDR3 coding DNA: TGTGCCAGCAGCTTCCTCCCGGGAAGCCAAGAGACCCAGTACTTC. It codes for CASSFLPGSQETQYF. The rearrangement links TRBV5-5 to TRBJ2-5, with D possibly being TRBD2 (5 bases). CDR1 SGHKS and CDR2 YYEKEE come from the germline V gene (reference sequence). CDR3 length: 15 residues. V gave up 2 bases and J gave up 1 base, with 12 bases separating them.

This clonotype appeared many times. At one boundary the junction diverges from the germline segment, which might be a read error. The J gene is TRBJ1-2, the V gene TRBV12-3 or TRBV12-4; D call uncertain. CDR3 length: 13 residues. The CDR3 DNA reads as TGTGCCAGCAGCTTAGGGCAGGTCTATGGCTACACCTTC. Encoded protein: CASSLGQVYGYTF.

For this clonotype: A much larger clone is a single base away; this may be a read error. The chain uses TRBV7-9 and TRBJ1-1; a weak D match, TRBD1 (5 bases). V was shortened by 3 bases and J by 2 bases, with 13 bases between the two germline ends. The CDR3 is made up of 15 amino acids. The germline V gene has CDR1 SEHNR and CDR2 FQNEAQ (reference sequence). The CDR3 sequence is CASSFRQNINTEAFF. The CDR3 DNA sequence: TGTGCCAGCAGCTTCCGACAGAACATAAACACTGAAGCTTTCTTT.

This clonotype was seen repeatedly, ten times or more. The chain joins TRBV18 to TRBJ2-3; D unresolved. V lost 0 bases to trimming and J lost 0 bases, with 7 bases between them. Germline V gene data show CDR1 as KGHSH and CDR2 as LQKENI. The CDR3 has 15 amino acids. The CDR3 here is CASSPPVTSTDTQYF. The CDR3 region has the DNA TGTGCCAGCTCACCACCGGTCACTAGCACAGATACGCAGTATTTT.

This clonotype was observed at least ten times. This chain uses TRBV2 with TRBJ2-7; possibly TRBD1 for D (5 bases). The V end lost 7 bases, the J end lost 5 bases, and 27 bases lay between the germline ends. The length of the CDR3 is 17 residues. From germline, CDR1 is SNHLY and CDR2 FYNNEI. Written as DNA, the CDR3 is TGTGCCAGCACCAGAAGACAGTATTCTATGCGTGGCGACGAGCAGTACTTC. Protein: CASTRRQYSMRGDEQYF.